The 7 T cell receptor beta chains presented below share a single source sample, sequenced in a study of blood T cells in healthy people across ages. A J-beta primer mix and a sample-barcoded 5' primer were used in a second PCR of roughly 7 to 12 cycles. MiXCR was run by TCRdb on the 5' RACE reads, yielding one entry per CDR3 protein. Seen here are 790,000 or so distinct CDR3 sequences, about 42% observed once, and the top ten hold roughly 20%. Sequenced sample: blood. All receptors come from a man older than 75 in good health.

The chain has TRBV20-1 and TRBJ2-3; unclear D gene. The CDR3 runs 14 residues. The germline V gene has CDR1 DFQATT and CDR2 SNEGSKA (reference sequence). Deletions cut 3 bases from V and 2 bases from J, with 12 bases between. CDR3 residues: CSASSRPFTDTQYF. As DNA, the CDR3 is TGCAGTGCTAGCTCTCGCCCTTTCACAGATACGCAGTATTTT.

J is TRBJ2-3 and V is TRBV7-2; TRBD2 aligns across 9 bases. The germline V gene encodes CDR1 SGHTA and CDR2 FQGNSA. The CDR3 is made up of 17 amino acids. The trim removed 3 bases at V and 10 bases at J, leaving 17 bases unmatched. The CDR3 loop is CASSFPSVRRGGRAQYF. CDR3 nucleotide sequence: TGTGCCAGCAGCTTTCCGTCGGTGCGGCGGGGGGGTAGGGCGCAGTATTTT.

This clonotype was found a few times. V gene TRBV4-2 combines with J gene TRBJ2-1; TRBD2 might be the D (5 bases). This CDR3 contains 15 residues. Germline V gives CDR1 LGHNA, CDR2 YNFKEQ. V was trimmed by 0 bases and J by 5 bases, leaving 11 bases between them. The CDR3 DNA reads as TGTGCCAGCAGCCAAGAACTAGAACCAAACAATGAGCAGTTCTTC. This codes for CASSQELEPNNEQFF.

This chain uses TRBV12-3 or TRBV12-4 with TRBJ2-3; TRBD2 matches 10 bases. The ends lost 5 bases at V and 5 bases at J; junction bases unmatched: 7. This CDR3 has 15 residues. The CDR3 loop is CASSRSASGRDTQYF. The CDR3 region has the DNA TGTGCCAGCAGTAGAAGCGCTAGCGGGAGAGATACGCAGTATTTT.

This clonotype has a single count. The chain couples TRBV29-1 to TRBJ2-1; 9 positions match TRBD1. This CDR3 is built from 14 residues. CDR1 is SQVTM, CDR2 ANQGSEA, per germline. V lost 5 bases and J lost 6; bases outside the gene matches: 8. CDR3 loop: CSVWTGVWTNEQFF. The CDR3 DNA reads as TGCAGCGTTTGGACAGGGGTTTGGACCAATGAGCAGTTCTTC.

This clonotype has more than one count but fewer than ten. V and J are TRBV12-3 or TRBV12-4 and TRBJ2-1, with D unclear. CDR3 length: 14 residues. Trimming stripped 1 base from V and 4 bases from J, with 8 bases between. CDR3 amino acids: CASSLGSKYNEQFF. CDR3 sequence (DNA): TGTGCCAGCAGTTTAGGGAGCAAATACAATGAGCAGTTCTTC.

The chain employs TRBV20-1 and TRBJ2-1, with D possibly being TRBD2 (5 bases). Germline V gives CDR1 DFQATT, CDR2 SNEGSKA (reference sequence). The CDR3 totals 12 residues. With 3 bases removed from V and 10 bases from J, the gap between germline ends came to 13 bases. The CDR3 is CSASPSGVEQFF. For the CDR3, the DNA is TGCAGTGCTAGTCCTTCCGGGGTCGAGCAGTTCTTC.